The clone carrying this T cell receptor (beta chain) was detected only a few times. Germline V gene sequence: CDR1 SGHTA, CDR2 FQGNSA. The CDR3 extends over 14 amino acids. J gave up 4 bases and V 5 bases, and 7 bases lay outside the gene matches. Then a second PCR, running roughly 7 to 11 cycles, was carried out with a sample-barcoded 5' primer and a J-beta primer mix. In TCRdb, the 5' RACE reads were re-called with MiXCR into one record per CDR3 protein. The sample comprises 800,000 to 950,000 distinct CDR3 sequences, about 28% of which are singletons, and roughly a tenth rests with the top ten. The data are from a study of blood T cells in healthy people across ages. Separately, the same data were catalogued under a study of T cells of mothers and their children. From that study: Mothers yielded over 8 million CDR3 reads, children 2.5 million to 3.5 million each.

The sequenced sample consisted of blood. The J gene is TRBJ1-2, the V gene TRBV7-2, with TRBD1 matching 7 bases. This clonotype was obtained from a woman between 40 and 55 years old in good health. The CDR3 here is CASSRRQGTYGYTF. CDR3 bases: TGTGCCAGCAGCCGAAGACAGGGAACCTATGGCTACACCTTC.